The present entry profiles one T cell receptor (beta chain) with its context. Its antigen is as yet unknown. V shed 4 bases and J shed 6 bases, with 17 bases lying between them. The CDR3 spans 15 residues. CDR1 is SGHRS and CDR2 is YFSETQ in the germline V gene. Three rounds of nested PCR, following a modified ARM-PCR protocol, produced the TCRbeta library. MiXCR was run by TCRdb on the multiplex PCR reads, yielding one entry per CDR3 protein. The table includes approximately 100,000 distinct CDR3 sequences, about 61% detected once. This sample is part of a study of tumor and adjacent non-tumor tissue in lung cancer. General study findings and limits: Tumor TCR diversity, when higher, was linked to shorter survival.

RNA was extracted from bulk tissue without any cell sorting. This non-tumor lung sample came from over 3 cm beyond the tumor edge. The specimen sequenced was distant non-tumor lung tissue. This chain links TRBV5-1 with TRBJ2-1; possible D gene TRBD1, 8 bases. This TCR was recovered from a man aged 60 to 75 with non-small cell lung cancer. The CDR3 nucleotides read TGCGCCAGCAGCCTAGGACAGGGAGGGGTCAATGAGCAGTTCTTC. It codes for CASSLGQGGVNEQFF.